This T cell receptor (beta chain) was identified in a study of CD8 T cells in Susac syndrome. Germline CDR1 is SQVTM and CDR2 is ANQGSEA. This CDR3 is built from 17 residues. V was shortened by 4 bases and J by 6 bases, with 24 bases between the two germline ends. Random hexamers were used to reverse transcribe 0.5 to 1 ug of RNA. Amplification of TCR beta CDR3 across 54 Vbeta and 13 Jbeta was performed with immunoSEQ multiplex PCR. From the immunoSEQ multiplex PCR reads, TCRdb called clonotypes with MiXCR, one entry per CDR3 protein. The data contain approximately 260,000 distinct CDR3 sequences, almost 97% of them seen just once; the ten biggest clones take up 0.1%.

The V call is TRBV29-1, the J call TRBJ2-2; unclear D gene. The sequence derives from a human donor with Susac syndrome. Sequencing was carried out using CD4+ T cells from PBMCs. In DNA, the CDR3 is TGCAGCGTTGCCACCGGGCCCGGACCCGACATCCCCGGGGAGCTGTTTTTT. This codes for CSVATGPGPDIPGELFF.